This T cell receptor beta chain was captured in a study of T-cell reconstitution after alpha-beta-depleted transplantation in children. General study points: About two months after transplant, alpha-beta T cells reportedly came from several hundred expanded graft clones.

The table lists this clonotype with a few counts. Antigen specificity is unknown. Library preparation (for TCRbeta) was performed with unique molecular identifiers. MiXCR was run by TCRdb on the PCR reads, yielding one entry per CDR3 protein. The data contain 450,000 to 550,000 distinct CDR3 sequences, roughly 11% of them seen just once; the ten biggest clones take up about 15%. CDR1 and CDR2 (germline): SGHRS, YFSETQ. Trimming took 0 bases from V and 0 from J; bases not matched to a gene: 5. This CDR3 contains 18 residues. The sequence was obtained from a female patient aged 2-10 years who had a stem cell transplant for aplastic anemia, so the T cells may come from the graft donor. The chain uses TRBV5-1 and TRBJ1-6; the match to TRBD1 covers 8 bases. The sequences come from PBMCs, mostly from graft donor cells, collected 180 days after TCRalphabeta/CD19-depleted stem cell transplant. The DNA for the CDR3 is TGCGCCAGCAGCTTGGATCCAGGGGGCGCCTCCTATAATTCACCCCTCCACTTT. It codes for CASSLDPGGASYNSPLHF.